This passage covers 21 T cell receptor beta chains from one sample sequenced in a study of blood T cell repertoires in COVID-19. The assay was immunoSEQ multiplex PCR, and TCRdb's table has in-frame clones only and misses some. The sample yields around 400,000 clones, 80% to 90% seen once. Sequencing input: peripheral blood. These receptors originate from a man aged 40-55 years with acute or convalescent COVID-19.

This chain uses TRBV20-1 with TRBJ1-4; a possible D gene is TRBD1 (5 bases). This CDR3 region has 14 residues. Trimming removed 6 bases from V and 4 bases from J, with 15 bases in between. Germline CDR1 reads DFQATT; CDR2 reads SNEGSKA (reference sequence). The CDR3 sequence: CSASTGPDNEKLFF. The CDR3 nucleotides read TGCAGTGCGAGTACAGGTCCCGATAATGAAAAACTGTTTTTT.

The chain combines TRBV24-1 with TRBJ2-3; D is undetermined. V lost 11 bases and J lost 0, with 14 bases in between. Germline values: CDR1 KGHDR, CDR2 SFDVKD. The CDR3 loop spans 14 amino acids. The CDR3 sequence is CAIQRSPSTDTQYF. The CDR3 DNA reads as TGTGCCATCCAGCGCAGCCCGAGCACAGATACGCAGTATTTT.

This chain connects TRBV5-1 to TRBJ2-5, with D perhaps matching TRBD1 (6 bases). The germline V gene has CDR1 SGHRS and CDR2 YFSETQ. Trimming left V 0 bases short and J 5 bases short, with 20 bases between. The CDR3 spans 17 residues. CDR3: CASSLVPGTKKAETQYF. In nucleotides, the CDR3 is TGCGCCAGCAGCTTGGTCCCCGGGACAAAGAAGGCGGAGACCCAGTACTTC.

The CDR3 DNA follows: TGTGCCAGCAGCCACGACCCCGGGACAGGGAACACTGAAGCTTTCTTT. It yields the protein CASSHDPGTGNTEAFF. The chain carries TRBV7-3 and TRBJ1-1; 8 nucleotides line up with TRBD1. With V trimmed by 5 bases and J by 1 base, 9 bases remained unmatched. This CDR3 has 16 residues. Germline CDR1 and CDR2: SGHTA and FQGTGA.

This clone was observed once. This chain connects TRBV6-5 to TRBJ2-3, with TRBD1 matching over 9 bases. The germline CDR1 and CDR2 sequences are MNHEY and SVGAGI. Trimming cost V 6 bases and J 3 bases; bases outside gene matches: 7. This CDR3 contains 15 residues. CDR3 protein: CASSRGGTGTDTQYF. The CDR3, as DNA: TGTGCCAGCAGCAGAGGCGGGACAGGGACAGATACGCAGTATTTT.

The J gene is TRBJ2-5, the V gene TRBV19; a weak D match, TRBD2 (5 bases). The CDR3 spans 15 residues. V was trimmed by 6 bases and J by 5 bases, leaving 19 bases between them. From germline, CDR1 is LNHDA and CDR2 SQIVND (reference sequence). Written as DNA, the CDR3 is TGTGCCAGTAGGGCCCCGTCGGACTCTCGGGAGACCCAGTACTTC. Translating gives CASRAPSDSRETQYF.

This chain uses TRBV5-6 with TRBJ1-6; D remains ambiguous. The V end lost 2 bases, the J end lost 10 bases, and 13 bases lay between the germline ends. This CDR3 contains 14 residues. Germline V gene data show CDR1 as SGHDT and CDR2 as YYEEEE. The chain's CDR3 is CASSFVGGGSPLHF. The CDR3 bases are TGTGCCAGCAGCTTTGTTGGAGGCGGATCACCCCTCCACTTT.

V gene TRBV4-3 combines with J gene TRBJ1-2; no reliable D call. From germline, CDR1 is LGHNA and CDR2 YSLEER. The V end was cut by 0 bases, the J end by 4 bases, with 12 bases between. The length of the CDR3 is 15 residues. The CDR3 loop reads CASSQDTSGAYGYTF. The CDR3 DNA follows: TGCGCCAGCAGCCAAGATACTTCAGGTGCCTATGGCTACACCTTC.

The V gene is TRBV27, the J gene TRBJ1-4; 9 nucleotides agree with TRBD1. Unmatched junction bases numbered 1, after V lost 4 bases and J lost 4 bases. Germline values: CDR1 MNHEY, CDR2 SMNVEV (reference sequence). The CDR3 length is 14 residues. The CDR3 protein is CASSYRGHNEKLFF. CDR3 bases: TGTGCCAGCAGTTACAGGGGGCATAATGAAAAACTGTTTTTT. Looking up the rest from reference TRBV27 and TRBJ1-4 gives the full variable domain: EAQVTQNPRYLITVTGKKLTVTCSQNMNHEYMSWYRQDPGLGLRQIYYSMNVEVTDKGDVPEGYKVSRKEKRNFPLILESPSPNQTSLYFCASSYRGHNEKLFFGSGTQLSVL.

V is TRBV4-3 and J is TRBJ1-4, with TRBD1 matching 7 bases. Germline V gene data show CDR1 as LGHNA and CDR2 as YSLEER. The CDR3 contains 15 residues. V gave up 1 base and J gave up 7 bases; unmatched junction bases: 6. CDR3 protein: CASSQGQGPFEKLFF. CDR3 nucleotides: TGCGCCAGCAGCCAAGGACAGGGCCCCTTTGAAAAACTGTTTTTT.

The chain links TRBV28 to TRBJ1-6, with D possibly being TRBD1 (6 bases). There are 15 residues in the CDR3. The germline V gene encodes CDR1 MDHEN and CDR2 SYDVKM. V was clipped by 5 bases and J by 7 bases, with 15 bases between them. Here the CDR3 reads CASSLDGGRNSPLHF. CDR3 in DNA: TGTGCCAGCAGTCTCGACGGGGGGCGGAATTCACCCCTCCACTTT.

V is TRBV9 and J is TRBJ1-2; D is possibly TRBD1 (5 bases). This CDR3 is 16 amino acids long. Germline CDR1 SGDLS, CDR2 YYNGEE. Trimming shortened V by 0 bases and J by 5 bases, and 17 bases separated the two germline ends. This CDR3 is CASSVGLKDSSYGYTF. Here the CDR3 DNA reads TGTGCCAGCAGCGTAGGACTGAAAGACAGTTCTTATGGCTACACCTTC.

CDR3 coding DNA: TGTGCCAGCAGCTCAACAGGGAACGAGCAGTACTTC. As protein: CASSSTGNEQYF. The rearrangement uses TRBV7-8 and TRBJ2-7, with D maybe TRBD1 (6 bases). V dropped 4 bases and J dropped 5 bases, with 9 bases sitting between them. CDR3 length equals 12 residues. Germline CDR1 reads SGHVS; CDR2 reads FQNEAQ.

The chain recombines TRBV19 with TRBJ1-3; 9 bases are a match to TRBD1. V gave up 6 bases and J gave up 2 bases; unmatched junction bases: 8. Per the germline V gene, CDR1 is LNHDA and CDR2 is SQIVND (reference sequence). This CDR3 has 16 amino acids. CDR3 sequence (DNA): TGTGCCAGTAGGATCGGACAGGGGCGCGCTGGAAACACCATATATTTT. Its protein product is CASRIGQGRAGNTIYF.

This chain joins TRBV2 and TRBJ2-7; 8 bases are a match to TRBD1. CDR1 is SNHLY, CDR2 FYNNEI, per germline. V was clipped by 5 bases and J by 3 bases; unmatched bases: 9. There are 15 residues in the CDR3. For the CDR3, the DNA is TGTGCCAGCAGTCGTTCTGGGACAGGCAGCTACGAGCAGTACTTC. This gives the protein CASSRSGTGSYEQYF.

This clone was found once. In the same sample, other DNA sequences code for this CDR3. CDR3 in DNA: TGTGCCAGCAGCTTCAGCTCTGGGGCCAACGTCCTGACTTTC. Protein product: CASSFSSGANVLTF. The chain combines TRBV11-2 with TRBJ2-6; D remains ambiguous. Germline CDR1 reads SGHAT; CDR2 reads FQNNGV. V lost 3 bases, J lost 0 bases, and 3 bases lay in between. The CDR3 sequence is 14 residues long.

This clone was detected a few times. The junction and the germline gene differ at one end; a read error may be behind it. The chain has TRBV7-7 and TRBJ2-2; D possibly corresponds to TRBD2 (6 bases). The CDR3 runs 14 residues. Germline assignment: CDR1 SSHAT and CDR2 FNYEAQ (reference sequence). The chain's CDR3 is CASSLEEGAGELFF. The DNA of the CDR3 is TGTGCTAGCAGCCTGGAGGAGGGAGCCGGGGAGCTGTTTTTT.

The rearrangement uses TRBV7-2 and TRBJ2-7; 12 bases fit TRBD2. The CDR3 totals 15 residues. Germline CDR1 SGHTA, CDR2 FQGNSA. V gave up 3 bases and J gave up 4 bases; unmatched junction bases: 4. The CDR3 DNA reads TGTGCCAGCAGCTTCGGACTAGCGGGATATTACGAGCAGTACTTC. This translates into CASSFGLAGYYEQYF.

In this sample, this clone turned up a few times. This sample also contains other DNA sequences that code for the same CDR3. V and J are TRBV6-2 or TRBV6-3 and TRBJ1-2; 7 bases line up with TRBD1. Trimming removed 5 bases from V and 2 bases from J; junction bases left unmatched: 5. Germline CDR1 and CDR2: MNHEY and SVGEGT. The CDR3 spans 14 residues. The CDR3 DNA reads TGTGCCAGCAGTCGCGGGACAGCCAACTATGGCTACACCTTC. Its translation: CASSRGTANYGYTF.

This clone was counted once. The chain carries TRBV19 and TRBJ2-2; weak D call: TRBD1 (5 bases). CDR1 is LNHDA and CDR2 is SQIVND in the germline V gene (reference sequence). CDR3 length: 16 amino acids. V lost 3 bases and J lost 5, with 16 bases in between. The CDR3 loop reads CASSIPRSKGTGELFF. CDR3 nucleotides: TGTGCCAGTAGTATTCCCCGATCCAAGGGGACCGGGGAGCTGTTTTTT. Supplemented by reference TRBV19 and TRBJ2-2, the full variable domain reads DGGITQSPKYLFRKEGQNVTLSCEQNLNHDAMYWYRQDPGQGLRLIYYSQIVNDFQKGDIAEGYSVSREKKESFPLTVTSAQKNPTAFYLCASSIPRSKGTGELFFGEGSRLTVL.

The V and J genes are TRBV28 and TRBJ2-1; 10 nucleotides agree with TRBD1. Germline lookup yields CDR1 MDHEN and CDR2 SYDVKM. The trim removed 4 bases at V and 5 bases at J, leaving 8 bases unmatched. The CDR3 extends over 16 amino acids. CDR3 region: CASSSWTGGTDNEQFF. DNA of the CDR3: TGTGCCAGCAGTTCCTGGACAGGGGGGACGGACAATGAGCAGTTCTTC. The complete variable domain, with remaining parts taken from reference TRBV28 and TRBJ2-1, reads DVKVTQSSRYLVKRTGEKVFLECVQDMDHENMFWYRQDPGLGLRLIYFSYDVKMKEKGDIPEGYSVSREKKERFSLILESASTNQTSMYLCASSSWTGGTDNEQFFGPGTRLTVL.